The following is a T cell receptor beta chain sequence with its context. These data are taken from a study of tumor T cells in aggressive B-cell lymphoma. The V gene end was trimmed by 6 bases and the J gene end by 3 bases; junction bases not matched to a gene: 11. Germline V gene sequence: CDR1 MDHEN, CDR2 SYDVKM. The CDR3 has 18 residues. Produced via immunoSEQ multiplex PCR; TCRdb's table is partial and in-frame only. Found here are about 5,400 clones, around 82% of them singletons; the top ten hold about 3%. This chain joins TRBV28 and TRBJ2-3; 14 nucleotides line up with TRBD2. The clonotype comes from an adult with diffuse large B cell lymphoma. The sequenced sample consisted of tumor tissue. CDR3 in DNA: TGTGCCAGCAGACCAGGGACTAGCGGGAGCTTTTTAACAGATACGCAGTATTTT. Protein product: CASRPGTSGSFLTDTQYF.